Here is one TCR beta chain with its context. In the authors' workflow: Cell counts per sample came from amplifying reference gene primers. Produced via immunoSEQ multiplex PCR; TCRdb's table is partial and in-frame only. V, J and clone size reflect that table, while D and trimming were determined from the DNA. The sample has under 85,000 clones, around 90% seen once. This specimen belongs to a study of blood T cell repertoires in COVID-19. Study as a whole: The United States, Italy and Spain supplied acute and convalescent COVID-19 samples. T cells, B-cell-depleted T cells, or PBMCs supplied cDNA or gDNA.

CDR1 and CDR2 from the germline V gene are MDHEN and SYDVKM. CDR3 length: 12 amino acids. The V gene lost 5 bases and the J gene lost 4 bases, with 8 bases spanning the gap. The rearrangement joins TRBV28 to TRBJ1-1, with D hard to call. The sample was peripheral blood. The source is a man aged 45 to 65 with acute or convalescent COVID-19. The CDR3 protein is CASSPPGTEAFF. CDR3 DNA: TGTGCCAGCAGTCCCCCGGGCACTGAAGCTTTCTTT.